This TCR beta chain was observed in a study of T-cell reconstitution after alpha-beta-depleted transplantation in children. This CDR3 comprises 14 residues. CDR1 is LGHNA and CDR2 is YSLEER in the germline V gene. The V end lost 0 bases, the J end lost 6 bases, and 11 bases lay between the germline ends. Unique molecular identifiers were built into the TCRbeta library. TCRdb recomputed calls from the PCR reads with MiXCR, one row per CDR3 protein. The table lists about 460,000 distinct CDR3 sequences, approximately 10% of them singletons, with around 15% in the top ten. This clonotype appeared many times.

The clonotype originates from a female patient aged 2 to 10 who had a stem cell transplant for aplastic anemia, so the T cells may come from the graft donor. The V gene is TRBV4-3, the J gene TRBJ1-1; no clear D. The input for sequencing was PBMCs, mostly from graft donor cells, taken 180 days after TCRalphabeta/CD19-depleted stem cell transplant. The CDR3 sequence is CASSQDSAPSEAFF. CDR3 sequence (DNA): TGCGCCAGCAGCCAAGATTCGGCACCTTCTGAAGCTTTCTTT.